The 23 T cell receptor beta chains listed next were all sequenced from one sample in a study of shared clonotypes between healthy human individuals. TCRdb keeps only in-frame clones here, not all; method: immunoSEQ multiplex PCR. The repertoire holds over a million clones, with approximately 76% as singletons. Specimen: memory CD4+ T cells sorted from blood. Regarding subset: CD45RA-negative fraction. Every receptor here comes from a man aged 18 to 30 in good health.

A few counts support this clone. The chain joins TRBV7-9 to TRBJ2-2; D possibly corresponds to TRBD1 (6 bases). Germline V CDR1 and CDR2: SEHNR, FQNEAQ (reference sequence). The germline V and J ends were trimmed by 0 bases and 3 bases, with 14 bases remaining between them. The CDR3 contains 17 residues. CDR3 in amino acids: CASSLAPGERDTGELFF. The CDR3 DNA reads as TGTGCCAGCAGCTTAGCTCCAGGGGAGAGGGACACCGGGGAGCTGTTTTTT. The entire variable domain, with the rest obtained from reference TRBV7-9 and TRBJ2-2, is as follows: DTGVSQNPRHKITKRGQNVTFRCDPISEHNRLYWYRQTLGQGPEFLTYFQNEAQLEKSRLLSDRFSAERPKGSFSTLEIQRTEQGDSAMYLCASSLAPGERDTGELFFGEGSRLTVL.

The chain uses TRBV5-1 and TRBJ1-1; the match to TRBD1 covers 8 bases. The CDR3 consists of 16 residues. Unmatched junction bases numbered 9, after V lost 2 bases and J lost 3 bases. CDR1 and CDR2 (germline): SGHRS, YFSETQ. CDR3 DNA sequence: TGCGCCAGCAGCTTATGGGCAGGGGGCGCGTACACTGAAGCTTTCTTT. It translates to CASSLWAGGAYTEAFF.

J is TRBJ1-1 and V is TRBV6-1; TRBD1 might be the D (5 bases). The CDR3 sequence is 15 residues long. Per germline, CDR1 MNHNS and CDR2 SASEGT. Between the trimmed V and J ends, which lost 2 bases and 8 bases, there was a span of 18 bases. CDR3 residues: CASSESRGTRGEAFF. DNA for the CDR3: TGTGCCAGCAGTGAATCGAGGGGAACGCGGGGAGAAGCTTTCTTT.

This chain joins TRBV6-1 and TRBJ1-2; the match to TRBD1 covers 7 bases. This CDR3 region has 15 residues. V shed 6 bases and J 5 bases; nucleotides not matched to a gene: 12. From germline, CDR1 is MNHNS and CDR2 SASEGT. The CDR3 nucleotides read TGTGCCAGCAGGACGGGGACAGCTGAGGTGTATGGCTACACCTTC. It translates to CASRTGTAEVYGYTF.

This sequence joins TRBV11-2 and TRBJ2-1; TRBD2 might be the D (7 bases). This CDR3 spans 14 amino acids. Germline CDR1 reads SGHAT; CDR2 reads FQNNGV. Between the trimmed V and J ends, which lost 0 bases and 8 bases, there was a span of 11 bases. The CDR3 DNA sequence: TGTGCCAGCAGCTTAGACCGGGGGGCCCATGAGCAGTTCTTC. Protein product: CASSLDRGAHEQFF.

The genes are TRBV11-3 and TRBJ2-1; a possible D gene is TRBD2 (7 bases). CDR3 length: 16 residues. CDR1 and CDR2 (germline): SGHNT, YENEEA. Between the trimmed V and J ends, which lost 5 bases and 0 bases, there was a span of 14 bases. The CDR3 DNA reads as TGTGCCAGCAGCCCAGCGGGGACAAGCTCCTACAATGAGCAGTTCTTC. It is translated as CASSPAGTSSYNEQFF.

This chain uses TRBV7-2 with TRBJ2-7; 8 positions match TRBD2. With 2 bases clipped from V and 4 bases from J, the junction kept 7 bases outside the gene matches. Germline lookup yields CDR1 SGHTA and CDR2 FQGNSA. This CDR3 is built from 15 residues. The chain's CDR3 is CASSLFHGGAYEQYF. CDR3 in DNA: TGTGCCAGCAGCTTATTCCACGGGGGGGCATACGAGCAGTACTTC.

This clone appeared a single time. The rearrangement uses TRBV4-3 and TRBJ2-7, with D unresolved. CDR1 LGHNA and CDR2 YSLEER come from the germline V gene. V lost 0 bases and J lost 0, with 12 bases in between. The CDR3 has 16 amino acids. The CDR3 sequence: CASSQEPGPSSYEQYF. CDR3 DNA: TGCGCCAGCAGCCAAGAACCAGGCCCTAGCTCCTACGAGCAGTACTTC.

The chain carries TRBV18 and TRBJ2-7, with 7 bases aligning to TRBD1. This CDR3 region has 15 residues. V gave up 2 bases and J gave up 0 bases; unmatched junction bases: 4. CDR1 KGHSH and CDR2 LQKENI come from the germline V gene. The CDR3: CASSPTRDSSYEQYF. In DNA form, the CDR3 reads TGTGCCAGCTCACCAACCAGGGACAGCTCCTACGAGCAGTACTTC.

The chain carries TRBV5-1 and TRBJ2-3; TRBD2 agrees at 15 bases. With 1 base clipped from V and 4 bases from J, the junction kept 4 bases outside the gene matches. CDR3 length: 17 residues. Germline lookup yields CDR1 SGHRS and CDR2 YFSETQ. The CDR3 DNA reads TGCGCCAGCAGCTTGACAGGGACTAGCGGGGGGCCAGATACGCAGTATTTT. Its translation is CASSLTGTSGGPDTQYF.

V and J are TRBV19 and TRBJ1-4, with TRBD1 as a possible D gene (5 bases). V gave up 7 bases and J gave up 4 bases, with 19 bases separating them. CDR3 length: 16 amino acids. CDR1 LNHDA and CDR2 SQIVND come from the germline V gene (reference sequence). The CDR3 DNA sequence: TGTGCCAGTATCGACAGCGCGCGCCTAAGTAATGAAAAACTGTTTTTT. Translated, it gives CASIDSARLSNEKLFF.

The rearrangement joins TRBV19 to TRBJ2-7; weak D call: TRBD2 (7 bases). Trimming stripped 5 bases from V and 1 base from J, with 12 bases between. Germline loops: CDR1 LNHDA, CDR2 SQIVND (reference sequence). The CDR3 runs 14 residues. The DNA of the CDR3 is TGTGCCAGTAGTCCGAGGGGGGGATCCTACGAGCAGTACTTC. Its protein product is CASSPRGGSYEQYF.

CDR3 in amino acids: CASSWASGVTDTQYF. As DNA, the CDR3 is TGTGCCAGCAGCTGGGCTAGCGGGGTCACAGATACGCAGTATTTT. The genes are TRBV7-2 and TRBJ2-3; 9 bases match TRBD2. The CDR3 loop spans 15 amino acids. J gave up 2 bases and V 4 bases, and 4 bases lay outside the gene matches. Germline lookup yields CDR1 SGHTA and CDR2 FQGNSA.

The rearrangement links TRBV28 to TRBJ2-1, with 14 bases fitting TRBD2. After removal of 5 bases from V and 8 bases from J, the junction contained 5 bases not matched to a gene. This CDR3 region has 15 residues. In germline, CDR1 is MDHEN, CDR2 SYDVKM. For the CDR3, the DNA is TGTGCCAGCAGTCAGACTAGCGGGGGGGCGGATGAGCAGTTCTTC. It specifies CASSQTSGGADEQFF. Drawing the rest from reference TRBV28 and TRBJ2-1, the complete variable domain is DVKVTQSSRYLVKRTGEKVFLECVQDMDHENMFWYRQDPGLGLRLIYFSYDVKMKEKGDIPEGYSVSREKKERFSLILESASTNQTSMYLCASSQTSGGADEQFFGPGTRLTVL.

This chain joins TRBV18 and TRBJ1-2, with D tentatively TRBD1 (5 bases). The CDR3 is 16 residues long. V shed 3 bases and J shed 2 bases, with 16 bases lying between them. CDR1 is KGHSH, CDR2 LQKENI, per germline. The CDR3 protein is CASSPRLGGENYGYTF. The CDR3 DNA reads TGTGCCAGCTCACCCCGTTTAGGAGGGGAGAACTATGGCTACACCTTC.

The rearrangement joins TRBV6-1 to TRBJ1-5, with D unresolved. V was shortened by 1 base and J by 0 bases, with 4 bases between the two germline ends. The CDR3 runs 14 residues. Germline V CDR1 and CDR2: MNHNS, SASEGT. CDR3 bases: TGTGCCAGCAGTGAAGTTCTTAGCAATCAGCCCCAGCATTTT. Translation gives CASSEVLSNQPQHF.

The CDR3 DNA sequence: TGTGCCAGCAGCTTTGGGGGTGGACCTGAAGCTTTCTTT. Protein product: CASSFGGGPEAFF. The rearrangement uses TRBV11-2 and TRBJ1-1; possible D gene TRBD1, 5 bases. Germline assignment: CDR1 SGHAT and CDR2 FQNNGV. The CDR3 loop spans 13 amino acids. V lost 3 bases and J lost 6, with 11 bases in between.

The CDR3, as DNA: TGTGCCAGCAGTGCAAGAACCACAGATACGCAGTATTTT. Translated: CASSARTTDTQYF. The chain is built from TRBV6-5 and TRBJ2-3, with D uncertain. CDR3 size: 13 residues. Germline V gene data show CDR1 as MNHEY and CDR2 as SVGAGI. V was shortened by 5 bases and J by 2 bases, with 8 bases between the two germline ends.

Details on this clone: Other DNA sequences of this sample code for an identical CDR3. The rearrangement links TRBV18 to TRBJ1-1; D uncertain. V lost 3 bases and J lost 1, with 9 bases in between. The length of the CDR3 is 14 residues. Germline V gene sequence: CDR1 KGHSH, CDR2 LQKENI. The CDR3 nucleotides read TGTGCCAGCTCACCGGGAACACAGAACACTGAAGCTTTCTTT. Translated: CASSPGTQNTEAFF.

This clone came up once. The chain recombines TRBV7-2 with TRBJ2-1, with TRBD2 identical over 10 bases. Unmatched junction bases numbered 9, after V lost 2 bases and J lost 2 bases. The CDR3 is 18 amino acids. Per the germline V gene, CDR1 is SGHTA and CDR2 is FQGNSA. In DNA, the CDR3 is TGTGCCAGCAGCTTAAGCCCCCCCACTAGCGGGGCCTACAATGAGCAGTTCTTC. It encodes CASSLSPPTSGAYNEQFF.

The chain uses TRBV7-2 and TRBJ1-5; 7 bases line up with TRBD1. Germline CDR1 SGHTA, CDR2 FQGNSA. The junction had 4 bases not matched to a gene; V was cut back by 1 base and J by 4 bases. This CDR3 is built from 15 residues. The CDR3 region is CASSLEGRGNQPQHF. CDR3 bases: TGTGCCAGCAGCTTAGAAGGCAGGGGGAATCAGCCCCAGCATTTT. Filled out from reference TRBV7-2 and TRBJ1-5, the complete variable domain reads GAGVSQSPSNKVTEKGKDVELRCDPISGHTALYWYRQSLGQGLEFLIYFQGNSAPDKSGLPSDRFSAERTGGSVSTLTIQRTQQEDSAVYLCASSLEGRGNQPQHFGDGTRLSIL.

The rearrangement joins TRBV10-3 to TRBJ2-3; D might be TRBD1 (6 bases). Trimming took off 6 bases at V and 4 bases at J, with 23 bases between the two ends. Per the germline V gene, CDR1 is ENHRY and CDR2 is SYGVKD. The CDR3 contains 17 residues. CDR3 bases: TGTGCCATCAGGGGGACATTTGGGGGAATAGGGGCAGATACGCAGTATTTT. This sequence encodes CAIRGTFGGIGADTQYF.

The chain uses TRBV5-1 and TRBJ1-1; the D gene is possibly TRBD1 (6 bases). CDR1 is SGHRS and CDR2 is YFSETQ in the germline V gene. The V and J ends lost 4 bases and 0 bases respectively, with 16 bases between them. This CDR3 comprises 16 residues. CDR3 sequence: CASSRGDSPLNTEAFF. CDR3 bases: TGCGCCAGCAGCAGGGGGGACTCGCCTTTGAACACTGAAGCTTTCTTT. The full variable domain, with the rest looked up from reference TRBV5-1 and TRBJ1-1, is KAGVTQTPRYLIKTRGQQVTLSCSPISGHRSVSWYQQTPGQGLQFLFEYFSETQRNKGNFPGRFSGRQFSNSRSEMNVSTLELGDSALYLCASSRGDSPLNTEAFFGQGTRLTVV.